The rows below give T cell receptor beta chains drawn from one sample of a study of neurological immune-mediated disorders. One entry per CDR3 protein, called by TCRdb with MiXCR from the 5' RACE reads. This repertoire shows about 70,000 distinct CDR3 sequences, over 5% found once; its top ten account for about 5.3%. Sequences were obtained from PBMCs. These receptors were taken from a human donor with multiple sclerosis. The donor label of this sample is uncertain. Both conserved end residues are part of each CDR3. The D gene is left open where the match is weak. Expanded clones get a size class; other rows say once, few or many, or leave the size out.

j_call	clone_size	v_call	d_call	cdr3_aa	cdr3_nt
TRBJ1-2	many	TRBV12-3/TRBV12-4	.	CASSSTVVYGYTF	TGTGCCAGCAGTTCCACAGTGGTCTATGGCTACACCTTC
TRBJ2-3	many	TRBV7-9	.	CASSYPGRAQYF	TGTGCCAGCAGCTACCCCGGCAGAGCGCAGTATTTT
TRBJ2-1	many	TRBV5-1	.	CASSLGIIAFTATYYNEQFF	TGCGCCAGCAGCTTGGGTATTATTGCTTTTACTGCTACCTACTACAATGAGCAGTTCTTC
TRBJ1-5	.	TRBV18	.	CASSSQVNRDQPQHF	TGTGCCAGCTCGTCACAGGTGAATCGGGATCAGCCCCAGCATTTT
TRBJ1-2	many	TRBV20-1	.	CSAYRTANYGYTF	TGCAGTGCTTACAGGACAGCCAACTATGGCTACACCTTC
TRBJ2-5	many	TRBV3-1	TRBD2	CASSSRRLAGGGAQYF	TGTGCCAGCAGCTCCCGCCGACTAGCGGGGGGGGGGGCCCAGTACTTC
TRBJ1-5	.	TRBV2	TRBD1	CASSFDRANSNQPQHF	TGTGCCAGCAGCTTCGACAGGGCTAATAGCAATCAGCCCCAGCATTTT
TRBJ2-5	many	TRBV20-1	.	CSAGRYMTETQYF	TGCAGTGCTGGCCGGTACATGACAGAGACCCAGTACTTC
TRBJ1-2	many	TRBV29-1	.	CSVVEAVYGYTF	TGCAGCGTTGTGGAGGCCGTCTATGGCTACACCTTC
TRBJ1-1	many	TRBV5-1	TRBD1	CASSLDRGQDTEAFF	TGCGCCAGCAGCCTGGACAGGGGTCAGGACACTGAAGCTTTCTTT
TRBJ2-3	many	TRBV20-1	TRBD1	CSARDWDRSISTDTQYF	TGCAGTGCTAGAGATTGGGACAGGTCTATAAGCACAGATACGCAGTATTTT
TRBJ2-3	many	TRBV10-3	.	CALKPGGADTQYF	TGTGCCCTCAAGCCAGGGGGGGCAGATACGCAGTATTTT
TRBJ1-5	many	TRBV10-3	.	CAISEDLGGNQPQHF	TGTGCCATCAGTGAGGATTTAGGAGGCAATCAGCCCCAGCATTTT
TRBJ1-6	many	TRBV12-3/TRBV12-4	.	CASRAVWSPLHF	TGTGCCAGCAGGGCGGTATGGTCACCCCTCCACTTT
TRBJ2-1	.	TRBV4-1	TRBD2	CASSPGLAYNEQFF	TGCGCCAGCAGCCCGGGACTAGCGTACAATGAGCAGTTCTTC
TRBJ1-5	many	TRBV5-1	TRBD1	CASSLAPDRAQPQHF	TGCGCCAGCAGCTTGGCACCGGACAGGGCTCAGCCCCAGCATTTT
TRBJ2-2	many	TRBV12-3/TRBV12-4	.	CASSFVRNTGELFF	TGTGCCAGCAGTTTTGTTAGGAACACCGGGGAGCTGTTTTTT
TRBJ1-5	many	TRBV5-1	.	CASSPRGGNQPQHF	TGCGCCAGCAGCCCTAGGGGGGGCAATCAGCCCCAGCATTTT
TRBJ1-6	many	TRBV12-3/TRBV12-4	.	CASSSLQEGNNSPLHF	TGTGCCAGCAGTTCTTTACAGGAGGGTAATAATTCACCCCTCCACTTT
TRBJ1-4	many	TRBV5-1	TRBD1	CASSLTGDEEKLFF	TGCGCCAGCAGCCTTACAGGGGATGAGGAAAAACTGTTTTTT
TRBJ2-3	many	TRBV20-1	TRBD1	CSARPRDRGQSVGPDTQYF	TGCAGTGCCCGACCCCGGGACAGGGGGCAATCGGTTGGGCCAGATACGCAGTATTTT
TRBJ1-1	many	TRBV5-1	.	CASSLVENWNTEAFF	TGCGCCAGCAGCTTGGTGGAGAACTGGAACACTGAAGCTTTCTTT
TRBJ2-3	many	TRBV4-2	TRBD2	CASSLLAGGGDTQYF	TGTGCCAGCAGCCTCCTAGCGGGGGGTGGTGATACGCAGTATTTT
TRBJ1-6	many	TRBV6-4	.	CASSAVGGSYNSPLHF	TGTGCCAGCAGTGCGGTCGGAGGCTCCTATAATTCACCCCTCCACTTT
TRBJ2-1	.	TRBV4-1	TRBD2	CASQVPSGVSSYNEQFF	TGCGCCAGCCAGGTGCCTAGCGGGGTGAGCTCCTACAATGAGCAGTTCTTC
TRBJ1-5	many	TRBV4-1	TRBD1	CASSQVQGGGNQPQHF	TGCGCCAGCAGCCAAGTACAGGGGGGTGGCAATCAGCCCCAGCATTTT
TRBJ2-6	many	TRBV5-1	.	CASSLYRDSGANVLTF	TGCGCCAGCAGCTTGTACAGGGACTCTGGGGCCAACGTCCTGACTTTC
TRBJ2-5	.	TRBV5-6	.	CASSLLAGTAETQYF	TGTGCCAGCAGCTTGTTGGCGGGGACAGCGGAGACCCAGTACTTC
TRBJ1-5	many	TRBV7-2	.	CASSLRGFNQPQHF	TGTGCCAGCAGCTTAAGGGGATTCAATCAGCCCCAGCATTTT
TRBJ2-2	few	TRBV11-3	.	CASSLIGHGSGELFF	TGTGCCAGCAGCTTAATCGGTCATGGGAGCGGGGAGCTGTTTTTT
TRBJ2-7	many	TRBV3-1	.	CASSPARVIYEQYF	TGTGCCAGCAGCCCCGCCAGGGTTATCTACGAGCAGTACTTC
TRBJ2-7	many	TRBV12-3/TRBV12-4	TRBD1	CASSTTGGFDEQYF	TGTGCCAGCAGTACGACAGGGGGCTTCGACGAGCAGTACTTC
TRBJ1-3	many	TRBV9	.	CASSARYGVANTIYF	TGTGCCAGCAGCGCCCGTTACGGGGTTGCAAACACCATATATTTT
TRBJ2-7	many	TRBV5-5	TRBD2	CASSWPLAGAYEQYF	TGTGCCAGCAGCTGGCCTCTAGCGGGGGCCTACGAGCAGTACTTC
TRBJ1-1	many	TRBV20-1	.	CSARRPGFEAFF	TGCAGTGCAAGGCGTCCAGGGTTTGAAGCTTTCTTT
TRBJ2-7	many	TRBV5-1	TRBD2	CASSLEGSGGDEQYF	TGCGCCAGCAGCTTGGAGGGTAGCGGGGGTGACGAGCAGTACTTC
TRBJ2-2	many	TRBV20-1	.	CSAREEFRGGELFF	TGCAGTGCTAGAGAAGAGTTCCGAGGCGGGGAGCTGTTTTTT
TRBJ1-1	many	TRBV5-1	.	CASSLDPWNTEAFF	TGCGCCAGCAGCTTGGACCCTTGGAACACTGAAGCTTTCTTT
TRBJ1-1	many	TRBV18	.	CASSQQKGEAFF	TGTGCCAGCTCACAACAGAAGGGGGAAGCTTTCTTT
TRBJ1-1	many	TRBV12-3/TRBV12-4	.	CASSFKGVAFF	TGTGCCAGCAGTTTTAAGGGGGTCGCTTTCTTT
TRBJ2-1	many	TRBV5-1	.	CASSLGSGAYRDNEQFF	TGCGCCAGCAGCTTGGGCTCAGGGGCCTACCGGGACAATGAGCAGTTCTTC
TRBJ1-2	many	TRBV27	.	CASRLSGINYGYTF	TGTGCCAGCAGATTATCTGGGATTAACTATGGCTACACCTTC
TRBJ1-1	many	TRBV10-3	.	CAIRAPGRTNAEAFF	TGTGCCATCAGGGCCCCGGGCAGAACGAACGCTGAAGCTTTCTTT
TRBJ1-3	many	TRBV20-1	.	CSAVNPGAYLGNTIYF	TGCAGTGCGGTCAACCCAGGGGCCTATCTTGGAAACACCATATATTTT
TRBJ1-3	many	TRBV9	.	CASSPPGGGNTIYF	TGTGCCAGCAGCCCTCCTGGAGGAGGAAACACCATATATTTT
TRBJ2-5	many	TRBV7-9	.	CASSRGGQETQYF	TGTGCCAGCAGCCGAGGGGGGCAAGAGACCCAGTACTTC
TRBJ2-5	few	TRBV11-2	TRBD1	CASSRDRGEQTQYF	TGTGCCAGCAGCCGGGACAGGGGGGAGCAGACCCAGTACTTC
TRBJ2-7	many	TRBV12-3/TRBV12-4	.	CASSLRLTYEQYF	TGTGCCAGCAGTTTGAGGCTGACATACGAGCAGTACTTC
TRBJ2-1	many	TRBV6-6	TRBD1	CASTGQGGSYNEQFF	TGTGCCAGCACAGGACAGGGGGGCTCCTACAATGAGCAGTTCTTC
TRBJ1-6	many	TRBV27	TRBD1	CASRMDRGRSYNSPLHF	TGTGCCAGCAGAATGGACAGGGGAAGATCCTATAATTCACCCCTCCACTTT
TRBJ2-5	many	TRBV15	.	CATSRGLTPQETQYF	TGTGCCACCAGCAGGGGGCTTACCCCCCAAGAGACCCAGTACTTC
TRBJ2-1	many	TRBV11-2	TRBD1	CASTLLGGQGNNEQFF	TGTGCCAGCACACTCTTAGGGGGACAGGGTAACAATGAGCAGTTCTTC
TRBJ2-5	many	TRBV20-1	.	CSADRVERITHQETQYF	TGCAGTGCCGATCGGGTGGAGCGGATCACCCACCAAGAGACCCAGTACTTC
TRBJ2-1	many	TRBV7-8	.	CASSLARGRNEQFF	TGTGCCAGCAGCTTAGCACGTGGGCGGAATGAGCAGTTCTTC
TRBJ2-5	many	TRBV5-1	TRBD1	CASSLSGQGAQETQYF	TGCGCCAGCAGCTTGTCGGGACAGGGGGCCCAAGAGACCCAGTACTTC
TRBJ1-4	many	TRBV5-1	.	CASSFAGATNEKLFF	TGCGCCAGCAGCTTTGCAGGGGCAACTAATGAAAAACTGTTTTTT
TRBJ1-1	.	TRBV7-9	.	CASSIQGSNTEAFF	TGTGCCAGCAGCATACAGGGTTCGAACACTGAAGCTTTCTTT
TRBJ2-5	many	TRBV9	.	CASSPSGEYQETQYF	TGTGCCAGCAGCCCCTCGGGGGAGTACCAAGAGACCCAGTACTTC
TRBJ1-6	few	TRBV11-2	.	CASSRKGTGGSSPLHF	TGTGCCAGCAGCCGCAAAGGGACCGGGGGGAGTTCACCCCTCCACTTT